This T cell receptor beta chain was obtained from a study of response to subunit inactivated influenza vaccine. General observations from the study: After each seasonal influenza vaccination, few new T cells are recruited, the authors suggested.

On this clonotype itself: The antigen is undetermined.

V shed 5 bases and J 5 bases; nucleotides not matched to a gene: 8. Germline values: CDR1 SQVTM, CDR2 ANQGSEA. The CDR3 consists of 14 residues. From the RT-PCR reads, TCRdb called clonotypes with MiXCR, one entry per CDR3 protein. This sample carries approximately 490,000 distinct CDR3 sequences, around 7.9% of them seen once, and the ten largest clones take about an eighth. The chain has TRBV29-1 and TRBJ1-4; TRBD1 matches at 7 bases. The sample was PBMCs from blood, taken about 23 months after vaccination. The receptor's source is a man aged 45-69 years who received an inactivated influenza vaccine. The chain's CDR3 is CSVQTGTVNEKLFF. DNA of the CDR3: TGCAGCGTTCAAACCGGGACAGTGAATGAAAAACTGTTTTTT.